This T cell receptor (beta chain) originates from a study of CD8+CD57+ T cells in acquired aplastic anemia. Germline loops: CDR1 MNHEY, CDR2 SMNVEV (reference sequence). The CDR3 runs to 16 residues. Deletions cut 1 base from V and 2 bases from J, with 15 bases between. This clonotype was observed a handful of times. CDR3 and TCR beta VDJ profiling relied on a genomic DNA template. TCRdb re-analysed the reads in MiXCR, keeping a single row per CDR3 protein. Seen here are 200,000 to 300,000 distinct CDR3 sequences, around 45% observed once, and the top ten hold 6.5% to 10%. Sequencing involved patients with CD8+CD57+ cell expansion previously shown by flow cytometry.

The V and J genes are TRBV27 and TRBJ2-7; D possibly corresponds to TRBD1 (5 bases). This TCR was sampled from a human donor with aplastic anemia. Sequenced input: sorted CD4+, CD8+, or CD8+CD57+ T cells (not recorded which) from PBMCs. The chain's CDR3 is CASSLLSGRATYEQYF. The CDR3 DNA sequence: TGTGCCAGCAGTTTATTGTCTGGCAGGGCAACCTACGAGCAGTACTTC.